This TCR beta chain was captured by sequencing in a study of regulatory T cells in long-lasting Graves disease. The study, taken as a whole, reports: TCR diversity was lower in persistent Graves' patients (versus newly diagnosed ones).

This clonotype was recorded at least ten times. The antigen is undetermined. CDR1 and CDR2 (germline): SEHNR, FQNEAQ (reference sequence). CDR3 length: 14 residues. Trimming took 5 bases from V and 5 from J, leaving 15 bases between them. Indicated time point: persistent/refractory GD, antithyroid drugs over 5 years with positive TRAb. Isolated PBMC RNA provided the starting material for the TCR library. With iRepertoire HTBI primers and Arm-PCR of CDR3 regions, TCR beta libraries were built. TCRdb re-analysed the multiplex PCR reads in MiXCR, keeping a single row per CDR3 protein. The sample carries a few hundred thousand distinct CDR3 sequences, approximately 25% recorded once.

The rearrangement uses TRBV7-9 and TRBJ2-5; possibly TRBD2 for D (6 bases). The material sequenced was peripheral blood mononuclear cells (PBMCs), taken when the disease was refractory, from a patient treated with antithyroid drugs. The source is a woman aged 40 to 55 with Graves disease. The CDR3 region has the DNA TGTGCCAGCAGCCCCAGTGGAGGGCGGGAGACCCAGTACTTC. Amino acid sequence: CASSPSGGRETQYF. Complete variable domain (other parts from reference TRBV7-9 and TRBJ2-5): DTGVSQNPRHKITKRGQNVTFRCDPISEHNRLYWYRQTLGQGPEFLTYFQNEAQLEKSRLLSDRFSAERPKGSFSTLEIQRTEQGDSAMYLCASSPSGGRETQYFGPGTRLLVL.